This is a list of T cell receptor beta chains from one sample in a study of cytomegalovirus exposure and HLA in healthy donors. TCRdb's table, derived via immunoSEQ multiplex PCR, lists solely in-frame clones and lacks some. The table shows approximately 140,000 clones, with approximately 73% occurring only once. The source material was PBMCs. All receptors come from a woman between 40 and 50 years old in good health and CMV-seronegative. CDR3s include the opening cysteine and the closing phenylalanine or tryptophan. D genes are given only for firm matches. Only some rows state a clone size, as once, few, many or a class for expanded clones.

abundance: NA; len: 18; d_gene: TRBD2; j_gene: TRBJ2-2; v_gene: TRBV9; CDR3aa: CASSVPTGTSVGTGELFF; CDR3nt: TGTGCCAGCAGCGTACCAACCGGGACTAGCGTAGGCACCGGGGAGCTGTTTTTT
abundance: NA; len: 14; d_gene: NA; j_gene: TRBJ1-3; v_gene: TRBV11-2; CDR3aa: CASSSGSSGNTIYF; CDR3nt: TGTGCCAGCAGCTCCGGGAGCTCTGGAAACACCATATATTTT
abundance: NA; len: 15; d_gene: NA; j_gene: TRBJ1-1; v_gene: TRBV5-1; CDR3aa: CASSFLHRVLAEAFF; CDR3nt: TGCGCCAGCAGCTTCCTCCACAGGGTCTTAGCTGAAGCTTTCTTT
abundance: NA; len: 17; d_gene: NA; j_gene: TRBJ1-1; v_gene: TRBV5-1; CDR3aa: CASSLVSPGQPNTEAFF; CDR3nt: TGCGCCAGCAGCTTGGTGTCCCCCGGACAGCCGAACACTGAAGCTTTCTTT
abundance: NA; len: 15; d_gene: NA; j_gene: TRBJ1-2; v_gene: TRBV28; CDR3aa: CASSRAGQGSYGYTF; CDR3nt: TGTGCCAGCAGCCGCGCGGGGCAGGGAAGCTATGGCTACACCTTC
abundance: NA; len: 14; d_gene: NA; j_gene: TRBJ2-3; v_gene: TRBV4-2; CDR3aa: CASSQDSSTDTQYF; CDR3nt: TGTGCCAGCAGCCAAGACTCTAGCACAGATACGCAGTATTTT
abundance: NA; len: 14; d_gene: NA; j_gene: TRBJ2-1; v_gene: TRBV4-1; CDR3aa: CASSPSYSYNEQFF; CDR3nt: TGCGCCAGCAGCCCCTCGTACTCTTACAATGAGCAGTTCTTC
abundance: NA; len: 19; d_gene: NA; j_gene: TRBJ1-2; v_gene: TRBV27; CDR3aa: CASSLFPPSTGGGVYGYTF; CDR3nt: TGTGCCAGCAGTTTATTCCCGCCATCGACAGGAGGGGGGGTCTATGGCTACACCTTC
abundance: NA; len: 13; d_gene: NA; j_gene: TRBJ2-2; v_gene: TRBV4-3; CDR3aa: CASSQGLGGELFF; CDR3nt: TGCGCCAGCAGCCAAGGACTAGGCGGGGAGCTGTTTTTT
abundance: NA; len: 16; d_gene: NA; j_gene: TRBJ2-2; v_gene: TRBV4-1; CDR3aa: CASSQGGGPNTGELFF; CDR3nt: TGCGCCAGCAGCCAAGGGGGGGGCCCTAACACCGGGGAGCTGTTTTTT
abundance: NA; len: 15; d_gene: TRBD1; j_gene: TRBJ2-2; v_gene: TRBV7-2; CDR3aa: CASRFGQGNTGELFF; CDR3nt: TGTGCCAGCAGATTCGGACAGGGAAACACCGGGGAGCTGTTTTTT
abundance: NA; len: 15; d_gene: NA; j_gene: TRBJ2-6; v_gene: TRBV6-5; CDR3aa: CASRRGEIGANVLTF; CDR3nt: TGTGCCAGCAGGCGGGGTGAGATTGGGGCCAACGTCCTGACTTTC
abundance: NA; len: 13; d_gene: TRBD2; j_gene: TRBJ2-5; v_gene: TRBV10-3; CDR3aa: CAIKSELAETQYF; CDR3nt: TGTGCCATCAAAAGCGAACTAGCGGAGACCCAGTACTTC
abundance: NA; len: 15; d_gene: NA; j_gene: TRBJ2-2; v_gene: TRBV7-8; CDR3aa: CASSLPTDSTGELFF; CDR3nt: TGTGCCAGCAGCTTACCGACGGACAGCACCGGGGAGCTGTTTTTT
abundance: NA; len: 13; d_gene: NA; j_gene: TRBJ1-2; v_gene: TRBV7-9; CDR3aa: CASSSTGPLTYTF; CDR3nt: TGTGCCAGCAGCTCGACAGGTCCCCTTACCTACACCTTC
abundance: NA; len: 16; d_gene: TRBD2; j_gene: TRBJ2-1; v_gene: TRBV29-1; CDR3aa: CSVLIAGGQGYNEQFF; CDR3nt: TGCAGCGTTTTGATAGCGGGGGGGCAGGGGTACAATGAGCAGTTCTTC
abundance: NA; len: 12; d_gene: NA; j_gene: TRBJ2-3; v_gene: TRBV6-6; CDR3aa: CASSGERDTQYF; CDR3nt: TGTGCCAGCTCAGGGGAGAGGGATACGCAGTATTTT
abundance: NA; len: 12; d_gene: NA; j_gene: TRBJ2-7; v_gene: TRBV2; CDR3aa: CASSENRVSEYF; CDR3nt: TGTGCCAGCAGTGAGAACCGGGTGTCGGAGTACTTC
abundance: NA; len: 12; d_gene: NA; j_gene: TRBJ1-1; v_gene: TRBV7-2; CDR3aa: CASSFFETEAFF; CDR3nt: TGTGCCAGCAGCTTTTTTGAGACTGAAGCTTTCTTT
abundance: NA; len: 13; d_gene: NA; j_gene: TRBJ2-5; v_gene: TRBV29-1; CDR3aa: CSVEATRQETQYF; CDR3nt: TGCAGCGTTGAAGCTACTAGACAAGAGACCCAGTACTTC
abundance: NA; len: 17; d_gene: TRBD1; j_gene: TRBJ2-2; v_gene: TRBV11-2; CDR3aa: CASSLWTGPSNTGELFF; CDR3nt: TGTGCCAGCAGCTTGTGGACAGGGCCCTCGAACACCGGGGAGCTGTTTTTT
abundance: NA; len: 15; d_gene: TRBD2; j_gene: TRBJ2-5; v_gene: TRBV5-8; CDR3aa: CASIIGAGAPETQYF; CDR3nt: TGTGCCAGCATCATAGGAGCGGGGGCGCCGGAGACCCAGTACTTC
abundance: NA; len: 13; d_gene: TRBD1; j_gene: TRBJ1-6; v_gene: TRBV7-3; CDR3aa: CASSPRQGDPLHF; CDR3nt: TGTGCCAGCAGCCCAAGACAGGGTGATCCCCTCCACTTT
abundance: NA; len: 14; d_gene: TRBD2; j_gene: TRBJ2-5; v_gene: TRBV6-5; CDR3aa: CASSWTSGQETQYF; CDR3nt: TGTGCCAGCAGTTGGACTAGCGGGCAAGAGACCCAGTACTTC
abundance: NA; len: 14; d_gene: NA; j_gene: TRBJ1-1; v_gene: TRBV19; CDR3aa: CASSIGRGYTEAFF; CDR3nt: TGTGCCAGTAGTATAGGTAGAGGGTACACTGAAGCTTTCTTT
abundance: NA; len: 16; d_gene: NA; j_gene: TRBJ2-4; v_gene: TRBV6-4; CDR3aa: CASIRSGRLAKNIQYF; CDR3nt: TGTGCCAGCATCCGATCGGGAAGACTAGCCAAAAACATTCAGTACTTC
abundance: NA; len: 16; d_gene: TRBD1; j_gene: TRBJ2-5; v_gene: TRBV5-1; CDR3aa: CASSLEPGGLQETQYF; CDR3nt: TGCGCCAGCAGCTTGGAACCAGGGGGCCTACAAGAGACCCAGTACTTC
abundance: NA; len: 13; d_gene: NA; j_gene: TRBJ2-3; v_gene: TRBV11-3; CDR3aa: CASSLEPADTQYF; CDR3nt: TGTGCCAGCAGCTTAGAACCAGCAGATACGCAGTATTTT
abundance: NA; len: 17; d_gene: NA; j_gene: TRBJ1-1; v_gene: TRBV14; CDR3aa: CASSFDGGPLVNTEAFF; CDR3nt: TGTGCCAGCAGCTTCGACGGGGGGCCACTCGTAAACACTGAAGCTTTCTTT
abundance: few; len: 13; d_gene: NA; j_gene: TRBJ2-3; v_gene: TRBV2; CDR3aa: CASSVSRGDTQYF; CDR3nt: TGTGCCAGCAGTGTTTCCAGGGGAGATACGCAGTATTTT
abundance: NA; len: 14; d_gene: NA; j_gene: TRBJ2-2; v_gene: TRBV9; CDR3aa: CASSHLTGTGELFF; CDR3nt: TGTGCCAGCAGCCACCTTACAGGCACCGGGGAGCTGTTTTTT
abundance: NA; len: 13; d_gene: TRBD2; j_gene: TRBJ2-1; v_gene: TRBV9; CDR3aa: CASSVTTSGGQFF; CDR3nt: TGTGCCAGCAGCGTCACGACTAGCGGGGGACAGTTCTTC
abundance: NA; len: 13; d_gene: NA; j_gene: TRBJ2-7; v_gene: TRBV5-6; CDR3aa: CASSLGGRYEQYF; CDR3nt: TGTGCCAGCAGCCTCGGGGGGCGGTACGAGCAGTACTTC
abundance: NA; len: 19; d_gene: TRBD1; j_gene: TRBJ1-6; v_gene: TRBV4-1; CDR3aa: CASSQTPTGASSYNSPLHF; CDR3nt: TGCGCCAGCAGCCAAACACCGACAGGGGCCAGCTCCTATAATTCACCCCTCCACTTT
abundance: NA; len: 12; d_gene: NA; j_gene: TRBJ2-1; v_gene: TRBV19; CDR3aa: CASSDQAGEQFF; CDR3nt: TGTGCCAGTAGTGACCAGGCGGGTGAGCAGTTCTTC